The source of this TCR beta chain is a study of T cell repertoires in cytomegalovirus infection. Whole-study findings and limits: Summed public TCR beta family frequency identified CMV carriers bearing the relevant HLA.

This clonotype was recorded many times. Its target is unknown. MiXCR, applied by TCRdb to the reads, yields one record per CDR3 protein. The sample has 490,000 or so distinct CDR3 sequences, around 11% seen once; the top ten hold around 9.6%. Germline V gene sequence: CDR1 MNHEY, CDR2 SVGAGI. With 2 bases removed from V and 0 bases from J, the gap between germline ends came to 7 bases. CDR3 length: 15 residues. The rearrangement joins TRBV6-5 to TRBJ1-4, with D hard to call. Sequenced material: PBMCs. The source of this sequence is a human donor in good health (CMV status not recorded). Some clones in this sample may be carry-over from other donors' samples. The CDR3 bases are TGTGCCAGCAGTTACGGGAATCCAACTAATGAAAAACTGTTTTTT. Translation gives CASSYGNPTNEKLFF.